This T cell receptor (beta chain) was recorded in a study of human T cells and chemical hapten exposure. Many counts were recorded for this clonotype. The trim removed 10 bases at V and 3 bases at J, leaving 14 bases unmatched. There are 15 residues in the CDR3. Per germline, CDR1 ENHRY and CDR2 SYGVKD. Via MiXCR, TCRdb re-called the RACE reads, giving one row per CDR3 protein. The sample holds over 35,000 distinct CDR3 sequences, 8.9% seen once. Time point given: patch test 2, 6 weeks after DPC sensitization. As for treatment: therapeutic diphenylcyclopropenone sensitization with weekly scalp DPC. From whole blood left unfractionated, total RNA was extracted.

The chain couples TRBV10-3 to TRBJ1-1; 7 bases fit TRBD1. The source is a woman aged 40 to 50 with alopecia areata. Some clones in this sample may be carry-over from other donors' samples. The sample in question was whole blood, obtained in connection with sensitization to the hapten diphenylcyclopropenone (DPC). In nucleotides, the CDR3 is TGTGCCACGGGAAATGGGTGGCAGGGGGACACTGAAGCTTTCTTT. Translation: CATGNGWQGDTEAFF.